The 18 T cell receptor beta chains below come from one sample, sequenced in a study of shared clonotypes between healthy human individuals. Data came from immunoSEQ multiplex PCR; TCRdb stores just in-frame clones and leaves some out. The data contain 950,000 to 1,100,000 clones, about three quarters of them seen just once; the ten biggest clones take up 1.2% to 1.5%. The sample comprised memory CD4+ T cells sorted from blood. Subset denoted: CD45RA-negative fraction. These receptors were collected from a young man in good health.

This clone occurred a few times. Other DNA sequences of this sample code for an identical CDR3. The chain combines TRBV6-1 with TRBJ1-1, with TRBD1 matching over 7 bases. The J segment lost 0 bases and the V segment lost 5 bases, leaving 3 bases of the junction unmatched. From germline, CDR1 is MNHNS and CDR2 SASEGT. The CDR3 has 14 residues. CDR3 coding DNA: TGTGCCAGCAGTCGGGACAGTTTGAACACTGAAGCTTTCTTT. Protein product: CASSRDSLNTEAFF.

This sequence joins TRBV13 and TRBJ1-6; a weak D match, TRBD1 (6 bases). The germline V gene has CDR1 PRHDT and CDR2 FYEKMQ (reference sequence). Between the trimmed V and J ends, which lost 1 base and 9 bases, there was a span of 13 bases. The CDR3 is 15 amino acids. DNA of the CDR3: TGTGCCAGCAGCTTAGACGGGGGGGCTGGTTCACCCCTCCACTTT. This gives the protein CASSLDGGAGSPLHF.

The V call is TRBV5-1, the J call TRBJ2-3, with 9 positions matching TRBD2. Germline CDR1 SGHRS, CDR2 YFSETQ. J lost 0 bases, V lost 4 bases, and 6 bases had no gene match. CDR3 length: 16 amino acids. CDR3 coding DNA: TGCGCCAGCAGCCGGACCGGGACTAGCAGCACAGATACGCAGTATTTT. This translates into CASSRTGTSSTDTQYF.

The chain has TRBV9 and TRBJ2-5, with 8 bases fitting TRBD2. There are 15 residues in the CDR3. CDR1 is SGDLS and CDR2 is YYNGEE in the germline V gene. Losses at the gene ends were 4 bases for V and 7 bases for J; bases not matched to a gene: 12. The CDR3 here is CASSPGTSPRRTQYF. CDR3 DNA: TGTGCCAGCAGCCCCGGGACTAGTCCTCGCCGGACCCAGTACTTC.

This clone was picked up one time. The junction differs from germline at one of its ends, possibly a read error. The same CDR3 arises from other DNA sequences in this sample as well. The rearrangement links TRBV5-1 to TRBJ1-2, with D perhaps TRBD1 (5 bases). CDR3 length: 13 amino acids. Per the germline V gene, CDR1 is SGHRS and CDR2 is YFSETQ. CDR3 loop: CASSLGVSYGYTF. The CDR3 bases are TGCGCCAGCAGTTTGGGGGTTTCTTATGGCTACACCTTC.

This clone was counted only a few times. The rearrangement uses TRBV18 and TRBJ1-1, with 10 bases identical to TRBD1. CDR1 is KGHSH, CDR2 LQKENI, per germline. The CDR3 loop spans 12 amino acids. The V and J ends lost 5 bases and 8 bases, in that order; junction bases with no gene match: 2. In DNA, the CDR3 is TGTGCCAGCTCAGGGACAGGGGAGGAAGCTTTCTTT. Its protein is CASSGTGEEAFF.

V usage is TRBV28 and J usage is TRBJ2-7; D gene ambiguous. The CDR3 is 16 amino acids. Trimming removed 5 bases at V and 1 base at J, with 18 bases between. Germline assignment: CDR1 MDHEN and CDR2 SYDVKM. In nucleotides, the CDR3 is TGTGCCAGCAGTCTTACCGGACGGCAAGGATCCTACGAGCAGTACTTC. Translated, it gives CASSLTGRQGSYEQYF.

The rearrangement uses TRBV4-3 and TRBJ2-7, with 7 positions matching TRBD2. Germline CDR1 reads LGHNA; CDR2 reads YSLEER. The CDR3 length is 15 residues. Unmatched junction bases numbered 10, after V lost 3 bases and J lost 5 bases. CDR3 sequence reads: CASSHDRIGGDEQYF. CDR3 coding DNA: TGCGCCAGCAGCCATGACCGTATTGGGGGGGACGAGCAGTACTTC.

CDR3: CASSLAFGTSGKGYF. DNA for the CDR3: TGTGCCAGCAGCTTAGCCTTCGGGACTAGCGGGAAGGGGTATTTT. V is TRBV7-2 and J is TRBJ2-3; 13 bases are shared with TRBD2. The CDR3 runs 15 residues. The J segment lost 14 bases and the V segment lost 0 bases, leaving 8 bases of the junction unmatched. Germline V gives CDR1 SGHTA, CDR2 FQGNSA.

This sequence joins TRBV6-1 and TRBJ1-3; D is undetermined. This CDR3 has 15 residues. The V gene lost 0 bases and the J gene lost 0 bases, with 6 bases spanning the gap. Looked up from germline, CDR1 is MNHNS and CDR2 is SASEGT. CDR3 region: CASSEAVISGNTIYF. The CDR3 nucleotides are TGTGCCAGCAGTGAAGCCGTTATCTCTGGAAACACCATATATTTT.

This sequence joins TRBV7-2 and TRBJ2-5; no clear D gene. Germline CDR1 SGHTA, CDR2 FQGNSA. The V and J ends lost 3 bases and 0 bases respectively, with 5 bases between them. The CDR3 runs 13 residues. CDR3 protein: CASSFTDQETQYF. Written as DNA, the CDR3 is TGTGCCAGCAGCTTCACAGACCAAGAGACCCAGTACTTC.

The CDR3 here is CASSLVPAPGSYEQYF. The CDR3 region has the DNA TGTGCCAGCAGCTTAGTTCCTGCGCCAGGCTCTTACGAGCAGTACTTC. The rearrangement links TRBV7-6 to TRBJ2-7; the D is unclear. The length of the CDR3 is 16 residues. Trimming stripped 1 base from V and 4 bases from J, with 17 bases between. Germline V CDR1 and CDR2: SGHVS, FNYEAQ. Full variable domain (rest looked up from reference TRBV7-6 and TRBJ2-7): GAGVSQSPRYKVTKRGQDVALRCDPISGHVSLYWYRQALGQGPEFLTYFNYEAQQDKSGLPNDRFSAERPEGSISTLTIQRTEQRDSAMYRCASSLVPAPGSYEQYFGPGTRLTVT.

The rearrangement joins TRBV14 to TRBJ2-2, with D perhaps TRBD2 (5 bases). The CDR3 loop spans 16 amino acids. Trimming removed 4 bases from V and 1 base from J, with 13 bases in between. Germline CDR1 SGHDN, CDR2 FVKESK. This chain's CDR3 is CASSPVGVGNTGELFF. CDR3 coding DNA: TGTGCCAGCAGCCCAGTCGGGGTGGGGAACACCGGGGAGCTGTTTTTT.

The genes are TRBV18 and TRBJ2-2; the D gene is possibly TRBD2 (6 bases). The ends were cut back, 3 bases at V and 1 base at J, with 12 bases in the middle. The CDR3 has 16 residues. Germline loops: CDR1 KGHSH, CDR2 LQKENI. The CDR3 reads CASSPRFSGNTGELFF. In nucleotides, the CDR3 is TGTGCCAGCTCACCCCGATTTAGCGGGAACACCGGGGAGCTGTTTTTT.

The chain recombines TRBV30 with TRBJ2-2; 10 nucleotides match TRBD2. Trimming removed 0 bases from V and 5 bases from J; junction bases left unmatched: 12. Germline V gives CDR1 GTSNPN, CDR2 SVGIG (reference sequence). The CDR3 loop spans 18 amino acids. CDR3 sequence: CAWSVGLGLAMSTGELFF. CDR3 nucleotides: TGTGCCTGGAGTGTCGGGTTGGGACTAGCGATGTCTACCGGGGAGCTGTTTTTT.

The J gene is TRBJ2-2, the V gene TRBV11-3, with 8 bases aligning to TRBD2. V shed 5 bases, J shed 4 bases, and the junction held 9 bases outside the gene matches. Germline V gene data show CDR1 as SGHNT and CDR2 as YENEEA. CDR3 length equals 16 residues. Here the CDR3 DNA reads TGTGCCAGCAGCCCAATGTACGCGGGAGGCACCGGGGAGCTGTTTTTT. This encodes CASSPMYAGGTGELFF.

V gene TRBV7-2 combines with J gene TRBJ1-2; the match to TRBD1 covers 8 bases. The ends lost 1 base at V and 4 bases at J; junction bases unmatched: 2. The CDR3 is made up of 14 amino acids. Germline CDR1 is SGHTA and CDR2 is FQGNSA. CDR3 in amino acids: CASSLGGQGYGYTF. CDR3 coding DNA: TGTGCCAGCAGCTTAGGAGGACAGGGCTATGGCTACACCTTC.

V gene TRBV11-2 combines with J gene TRBJ1-4; the match to TRBD1 covers 9 bases. Looked up from germline, CDR1 is SGHAT and CDR2 is FQNNGV. This CDR3 is built from 16 residues. With V trimmed by 1 base and J by 8 bases, 8 bases remained unmatched. The CDR3 is CASSLGGQGMTEKLFF. The CDR3, as DNA: TGTGCCAGCAGCTTAGGGGGACAGGGAATGACGGAAAAACTGTTTTTT.